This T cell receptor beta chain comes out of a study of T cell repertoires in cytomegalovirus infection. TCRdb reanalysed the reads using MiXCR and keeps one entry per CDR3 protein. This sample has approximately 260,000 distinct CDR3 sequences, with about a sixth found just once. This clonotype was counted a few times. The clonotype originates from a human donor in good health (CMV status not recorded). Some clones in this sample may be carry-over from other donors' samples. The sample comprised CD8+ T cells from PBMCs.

The CDR3 is CASSNRELGYNEQFF. CDR3 nucleotides: TGTGCCAGCAGCAACAGGGAGTTGGGCTACAATGAGCAGTTCTTC. The chain employs TRBV6-2 or TRBV6-3 and TRBJ2-1, with D tentatively TRBD1 (6 bases). This CDR3 is built from 15 residues. Trimming removed 6 bases at V and 3 bases at J, with 15 bases between. The germline V gene encodes CDR1 MNHEY and CDR2 SVGEGT.